This T cell receptor beta chain was identified during a study of siplizumab effects on memory and regulatory T cells. The count of this clone is one. As yet, its antigen is unknown. Overall study findings and caveats: Naive T cells appeared more varied than memory cells and looked like key alloresponse contributors. Many proliferating CD4+ or CD8+ clones remained unclassified. Roughly 75-96% of them could not be assigned either a naive or a memory phenotype.

Using immunoSEQ multiplex PCR, the repertoire was profiled, and TCRdb retains in-frame clones only, with some absent. Here the sample spans some 53,000 clones, less than 98% being singletons. V lost 0 bases and J lost 6; bases outside the gene matches: 5. Germline V gene sequence: CDR1 MNHNY, CDR2 SVGAGI (reference sequence). This CDR3 has 15 amino acids. A few pairs of donors had their unstimulated naive, memory, effector memory and TEMRA subsets sequenced. Source material: naive CD4+ T cells sorted from blood. This chain links TRBV6-6 with TRBJ1-2; TRBD1 agrees at 9 bases. The TCR comes from a human donor in good health. The CDR3 region has the DNA TGTGCCAGCAGTTACTCAGTACAGGGGGCGAATGGCTACACCTTC. Its translation is CASSYSVQGANGYTF.